This T cell receptor beta chain is drawn from a study of a mutant IDH1 vaccine in newly diagnosed glioma. Study details: Vaccines were first given 4-6 weeks after radiotherapy alone, or with temozolomide cycles.

Germline CDR1 MNHEY, CDR2 SVGAGI. V lost 5 bases and J lost 7; bases outside the gene matches: 5. There are 14 residues in the CDR3. As for this clone: Its antigen is still unknown.

The protocol was immunoSEQ multiplex PCR, while the TCRdb copy is restricted to in-frame clones and leaves out a portion. The data contain about 44,000 clones, 91% of them singletons. The time point was: week 23, last vaccination. Doses comprised 300 ug of mutant IDH1 20-mer peptide each, plus topical imiquimod. The V call is TRBV6-5, the J call TRBJ1-4, with TRBD1 identical over 9 bases. The receptor was derived from a man aged 50 to 60 with glioma. Sample: PBMCs, taken from a glioma patient whose treatment included an IDH1 peptide vaccine. The CDR3 spells CASSHRGRVEKLFF. The CDR3 DNA reads as TGTGCCAGCAGTCACAGGGGGCGCGTTGAAAAACTGTTTTTT.